The 11 T cell receptor beta chains reported below all come from one sample, sequenced in a study of shared clonotypes between healthy human individuals. Sequencing was performed with immunoSEQ multiplex PCR; in TCRdb, only in-frame clones are kept and a portion is missing. This sample has a few hundred thousand clones, with roughly four fifths found just once. Sequencing was done on a sample of PBMCs. Receptor source: a woman between 35 and 50 years old in good health. Some clones in this sample may be carry-over from other donors' samples.

The chain couples TRBV4-3 to TRBJ1-4, with D perhaps TRBD1 (5 bases). The CDR3 sequence is 14 residues long. Trimming left V 4 bases short and J 8 bases short, with 14 bases between. Germline V gene lookup returns CDR1 LGHNA and CDR2 YSLEER. CDR3 residues: CASSPTGEGEKLFF. DNA for the CDR3: TGCGCCAGCAGCCCCACCGGGGAGGGGGAAAAACTGTTTTTT.

The chain joins TRBV7-9 to TRBJ1-5, with TRBD1 as a possible D gene (5 bases). This CDR3 spans 15 amino acids. CDR1 is SEHNR, CDR2 FQNEAQ, per germline (reference sequence). Between the trimmed V and J ends, which lost 1 base and 2 bases, there was a span of 9 bases. In DNA form, the CDR3 reads TGTGCCAGCAGCTTAGGTCCGGGGCGCAATCAGCCCCAGCATTTT. It translates to CASSLGPGRNQPQHF.

This clone occurred once. The rearrangement uses TRBV28 and TRBJ2-3, with 7 bases fitting TRBD1. The junction had 4 bases not matched to a gene; V was cut back by 7 bases and J by 6 bases. Germline V gene sequence: CDR1 MDHEN, CDR2 SYDVKM. This CDR3 has 12 residues. The CDR3 here is CASNQQGDTQYF. CDR3 nucleotide sequence: TGTGCCAGCAACCAACAGGGGGATACGCAGTATTTT.

This sequence joins TRBV2 and TRBJ2-2; 7 positions agree with TRBD2. Germline CDR1 SNHLY, CDR2 FYNNEI. The length of the CDR3 is 15 residues. CDR3 sequence (DNA): TGTGCTTCCCGGTCGGGGACTACCAACACCGGGGAGCTGTTTTTT. Translated, it gives CASRSGTTNTGELFF.

As concerns this clone: Distinct nucleotide sequences in the sample also encode this CDR3. The rearrangement uses TRBV20-1 and TRBJ2-1; unclear D gene. V was trimmed by 4 bases and J by 3 bases, leaving 1 base between them. CDR1 is DFQATT and CDR2 is SNEGSKA in the germline V gene (reference sequence). The CDR3 totals 10 residues. CDR3: CSANYNEQFF. The CDR3 DNA is TGCAGTGCTAACTACAATGAGCAGTTCTTC.

In this sample, this clone turned up a few times. The rearrangement uses TRBV5-1 and TRBJ1-4, with TRBD1 matching over 8 bases. The CDR3 has 14 residues. V lost 0 bases and J lost 7; bases outside the gene matches: 2. Germline V gives CDR1 SGHRS, CDR2 YFSETQ. The CDR3: CASSLGTGREKLFF. The CDR3 bases are TGCGCCAGCAGCTTGGGGACAGGGCGTGAAAAACTGTTTTTT. The complete variable domain, with remaining parts taken from reference TRBV5-1 and TRBJ1-4, reads KAGVTQTPRYLIKTRGQQVTLSCSPISGHRSVSWYQQTPGQGLQFLFEYFSETQRNKGNFPGRFSGRQFSNSRSEMNVSTLELGDSALYLCASSLGTGREKLFFGSGTQLSVL.

The chain joins TRBV7-9 to TRBJ2-1; 9 bases agree with TRBD2. The CDR3 runs 15 residues. Germline CDR1 SEHNR, CDR2 FQNEAQ (reference sequence). The V and J ends lost 6 bases and 4 bases, in that order; junction bases with no gene match: 7. The CDR3, as DNA: TGTGCCAGCAGTTCCGGGACTAGCCGTTACAATGAGCAGTTCTTC. It translates to CASSSGTSRYNEQFF.

This clone was counted many times. V gene TRBV5-1 combines with J gene TRBJ2-1; 9 positions agree with TRBD1. Trimming at V came to 3 bases and at J to 5 bases, leaving 9 bases not matched to a gene. The CDR3 is 16 amino acids. From germline, CDR1 is SGHRS and CDR2 YFSETQ. The CDR3 here is CASSYDPGQGNNEQFF. CDR3 sequence (DNA): TGCGCCAGCAGCTACGACCCGGGACAGGGCAACAATGAGCAGTTCTTC.

This clone was observed at least ten times. The rearrangement uses TRBV5-4 and TRBJ2-1; 9 positions match TRBD2. CDR1 SGHNT and CDR2 YYREEE come from the germline V gene (reference sequence). The CDR3 is 14 amino acids. After removal of 2 bases from V and 4 bases from J, the junction contained 1 base not matched to a gene. CDR3 DNA sequence: TGTGCCAGCAGCTTTAGCGGGAGATACAATGAGCAGTTCTTC. This gives the protein CASSFSGRYNEQFF.

This clone came up once. The chain links TRBV4-3 to TRBJ1-1; 10 nucleotides match TRBD1. This CDR3 has 15 amino acids. Looked up from germline, CDR1 is LGHNA and CDR2 is YSLEER. Losses at the gene ends were 1 base for V and 5 bases for J; bases not matched to a gene: 4. CDR3 loop: CASSQVDRGLTEAFF. CDR3 in DNA: TGCGCCAGCAGCCAAGTTGACAGGGGGCTGACTGAAGCTTTCTTT.

The rearrangement uses TRBV27 and TRBJ2-2; 11 bases map to TRBD2. In germline, CDR1 is MNHEY, CDR2 SMNVEV (reference sequence). The CDR3 consists of 16 residues. After removal of 5 bases from V and 1 base from J, the junction contained 3 bases not matched to a gene. CDR3 region: CASSPGTSGNTGELFF. The DNA for the CDR3 is TGTGCCAGCAGTCCTGGGACTAGCGGGAACACCGGGGAGCTGTTTTTT.